The T cell receptor (beta chain) under discussion was sequenced for a study of control samples from healthy donors and cancer patients. The table came from immunoSEQ multiplex PCR; TCRdb's copy has only in-frame clones and leaves some out. Among about 100,000 clones listed, about 88% were seen once. The germline V gene has CDR1 SGHTA and CDR2 FQGTGA. V was trimmed by 5 bases and J by 5 bases, leaving 21 bases between them. The CDR3 covers 16 residues. Material for sequencing was blood. The sequence was obtained from a woman between 45 and 60 years old in good health. This sequence joins TRBV7-3 and TRBJ2-5; D possibly corresponds to TRBD1 (6 bases). The CDR3 bases are TGTGCCAGCAGCCCCGTTGTGGGGGCCCGGGTGGAGACCCAGTACTTC. Encoded protein: CASSPVVGARVETQYF.